This T cell receptor beta chain was obtained from a study of blood T cells in healthy people across ages. Study summary: Through template switching, about one barcoded beta molecule was captured per two T cells, as measured in model experiments.

In the case of this clonotype: The antigen remains unidentified.

Study-level points and caveats: Roughly linear age-related decline in beta diversity appeared, significant by age 40.

The authors ran a second PCR of 7 to 11 cycles using a sample-barcoded 5' primer and a J-beta primer mix. Sequencing recovered at least 2.5 million CDR3-containing paired-end reads from each sample. TCRdb used MiXCR to reprocess the 5' RACE reads, holding one entry per CDR3 protein. The sample consists of over 1,500,000 distinct CDR3 sequences, approximately 50% of them appearing once. Trimming took off 4 bases at V and 7 bases at J, with 13 bases between the two ends. This CDR3 contains 13 residues. Material for sequencing was blood. The TCR sequence derives from a woman aged 40 to 50 in good health. This chain uses TRBV12-3 or TRBV12-4 with TRBJ1-2, with D perhaps TRBD1 (5 bases). In nucleotides, the CDR3 is TGTGCCAGCAGTTGGCAGGGAGAGCGTGGCTACACCTTC. Encoded protein: CASSWQGERGYTF.